This T cell receptor (beta chain) was obtained from a study of regulatory T cells in long-lasting Graves disease. The time point: newly diagnosed GD, antithyroid drugs for less than 3 months. Scientists built the TCR library using RNA that was extracted from PBMCs. This clonotype was detected many times. Trimming shortened V by 5 bases and J by 7 bases, and 15 bases separated the two germline ends. The CDR3 extends over 14 amino acids. CDR3 regions were amplified by Arm-PCR using iRepertoire HTBI primers to build TCR beta libraries. TCRdb ran MiXCR on the multiplex PCR reads and lists one entry per CDR3 protein. The sample records fewer than 650,000 distinct CDR3 sequences, about 16% being singletons. The same data also contributed to another study, on T cells in Graves' hyperthyroidism and ophthalmopathy. That study adds: Exclusion of a patient resulted from uncontrolled infection, other autoimmune disease, pregnancy or lactation. First-round RT-PCR with HTBI primers amplified the TCR CDR3 region. Ophthalmopathy was told apart from stable hyperthyroidism by a 13 V-J model.

This sample comprised peripheral blood mononuclear cells (PBMCs), obtained at new diagnosis, from a patient treated with antithyroid drugs. This receptor was taken from a man aged 18 to 29 with Graves disease. J is TRBJ2-1 and V is TRBV12-3 or TRBV12-4; the D gene is possibly TRBD2 (5 bases). As DNA, the CDR3 is TGTGCCAGCAGTGGATGGGGAGAAACAAATGAGCAGTTCTTC. Encoded protein: CASSGWGETNEQFF.